The sequence of this TCR beta chain was determined in a study of CD8 T cells in ankylosing spondylitis. Study-wide results and limits: Clones that were linked to disease were CD8+ and were relatively rare in peripheral blood. A TCR beta motif made of several highly homologous variants seemed typical of ankylosing spondylitis blood.

This clonotype was counted many times. Its antigen remains unknown. Quantitative molecular-barcoded 5'-RACE generated the TCR beta libraries. TCRdb re-called the 5' RACE reads through MiXCR, storing one row per CDR3 protein. The sample lists 300,000 to 350,000 distinct CDR3 sequences, about 9.9% occurring once. This TCR was sampled from a female donor with ankylosing spondylitis or in good health (not recorded which). Sequences were obtained from blood, either unsorted or a sorted T cell fraction (not recorded which).

The CDR3 bases are TGTGCCAGCAGACCCGGGACAGGGAATTTAGACTCCTACAATGAGCAGTTCTTC. It encodes CASRPGTGNLDSYNEQFF. The rearrangement uses TRBV28 and TRBJ2-1; 9 nucleotides match TRBD1. The length of the CDR3 is 18 residues. V shed 6 bases and J 0 bases; nucleotides not matched to a gene: 12. Germline V lookup: CDR1 MDHEN, CDR2 SYDVKM.